This T cell receptor beta chain was captured by sequencing in a study of cytomegalovirus exposure and HLA in healthy donors. Germline assignment: CDR1 SGDLS and CDR2 YYNGEE. CDR3 length equals 15 residues. With V trimmed by 0 bases and J by 8 bases, 7 bases remained unmatched. Repertoires were generated with immunoSEQ multiplex PCR, while TCRdb's copy carries only in-frame clones and drops some. The sample consists of about 140,000 clones, approximately 84% of them appearing once. The sequence derives from a woman in her 30s in good health and CMV-seronegative. The sequencing sample was made of PBMCs. The chain couples TRBV9 to TRBJ2-1, with 8 bases lining up with TRBD2. CDR3 sequence: CASSVGGGLVDEQFF. The CDR3 DNA reads as TGTGCCAGCAGCGTAGGGGGGGGACTAGTGGATGAGCAGTTCTTC.